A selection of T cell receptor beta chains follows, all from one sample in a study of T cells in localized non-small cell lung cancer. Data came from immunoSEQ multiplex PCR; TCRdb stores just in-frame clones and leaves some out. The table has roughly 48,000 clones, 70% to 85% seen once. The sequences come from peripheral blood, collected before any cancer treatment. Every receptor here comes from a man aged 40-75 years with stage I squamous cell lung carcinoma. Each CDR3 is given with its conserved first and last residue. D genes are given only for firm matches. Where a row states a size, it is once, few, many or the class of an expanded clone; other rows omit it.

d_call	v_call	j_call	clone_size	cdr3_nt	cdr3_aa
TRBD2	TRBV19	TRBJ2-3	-	TGTGCCAGTAGTCTGACTAGCGGGGGCACAGATACGCAGTATTTT	CASSLTSGGTDTQYF
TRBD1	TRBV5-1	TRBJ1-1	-	TGCGCCAGCAGCGGGCGGACAGGGAGATTCAGCGGAAGCACTGAAGCTTTCTTT	CASSGRTGRFSGSTEAFF
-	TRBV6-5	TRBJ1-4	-	TGTGCCAGCAGTCTAAGGCGGAATGAAAAACTGTTTTTT	CASSLRRNEKLFF
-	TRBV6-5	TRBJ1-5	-	TGTGCCAGCAGCGACTTACTACCCCAGCATTTT	CASSDLLPQHF
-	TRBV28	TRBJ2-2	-	TGTGCCAGCAGTTCGACAGCCGGGGAGCTGTTTTTT	CASSSTAGELFF
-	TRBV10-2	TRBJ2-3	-	TGCGCCAGCAGCGTGTCGGTGCTAGCCCCCACAGATACGCAGTATTTT	CASSVSVLAPTDTQYF
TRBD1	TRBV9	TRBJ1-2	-	TGTGCCAGCAGCGTAACAGGGGACTATGGCTACACCTTC	CASSVTGDYGYTF
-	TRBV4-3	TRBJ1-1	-	TGCGCCAGCAGCCAAGATGAGGTAGGGGTGAACACTGAAGCTTTCTTT	CASSQDEVGVNTEAFF
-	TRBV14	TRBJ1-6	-	TGTGCCAGCAGCCCCGATGCGAGGACACCCCTCCACTTT	CASSPDARTPLHF
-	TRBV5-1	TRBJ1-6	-	TGCGCCAGCAGCTTGGAAGTATCCTATAATTCACCCCTCCACTTT	CASSLEVSYNSPLHF
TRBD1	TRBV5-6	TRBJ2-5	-	TGTGCCAGCAGCGGGGCGACAGGGAGTGGCGAGACCCAGTACTTC	CASSGATGSGETQYF
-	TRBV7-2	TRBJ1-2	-	TGTGCCAGCAGCTTGGACAAGTATGGCTACACCTTC	CASSLDKYGYTF
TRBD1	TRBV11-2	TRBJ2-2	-	TGTGCCAGCAGCTTAGGACAGGGATACACCGGGGAGCTGTTTTTT	CASSLGQGYTGELFF
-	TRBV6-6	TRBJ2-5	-	TGTGCCAGCCAGAAAGACAGACAGCAAGAGACCCAGTACTTC	CASQKDRQQETQYF
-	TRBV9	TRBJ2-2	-	TGTGCCAGCAGCGTAGAAGGAAGAGGTTCGGGGGGCTCACCCGGGGAGCTGTTTTTT	CASSVEGRGSGGSPGELFF
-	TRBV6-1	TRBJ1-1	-	TGTGCCAGCAGTGGGGGGGGACACACTGAAGCTTTCTTT	CASSGGGHTEAFF
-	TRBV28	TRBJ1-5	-	TGTGCCAGCAGTTTAGGGGGGACGGGGAATCAGCCCCAGCATTTT	CASSLGGTGNQPQHF
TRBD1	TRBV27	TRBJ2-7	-	TGTGCCAGCAGTCTCGGACAGGTCTACGAGCAGTACTTC	CASSLGQVYEQYF
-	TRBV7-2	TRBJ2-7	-	TGTGCCAGCAGCTTAGGGATCGGGGACGGCTACGAGCAGTACTTC	CASSLGIGDGYEQYF
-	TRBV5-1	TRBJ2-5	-	TGCGCCAGCAGCTTCCAAGAGACCCAGTACTTC	CASSFQETQYF
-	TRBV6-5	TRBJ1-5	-	TGTGCCGGGGGTCAGCCCCAGCATTTT	CAGGQPQHF
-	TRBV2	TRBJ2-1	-	TGTGCCAGCAGTGTGAAAGGGCGGGATGAGCAGTTCTTC	CASSVKGRDEQFF
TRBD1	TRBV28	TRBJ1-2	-	TGTGCCAGCAGCAGACAGGGGTTAGGCTACACCTTC	CASSRQGLGYTF
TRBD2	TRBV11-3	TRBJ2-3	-	TGTGCCAGCAGTGGGAGCGGGGGGCGCACAGATACGCAGTATTTT	CASSGSGGRTDTQYF
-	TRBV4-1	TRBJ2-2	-	TGTGCCAGCGGTGGCACCGGGGAGCTGTTTTTT	CASGGTGELFF
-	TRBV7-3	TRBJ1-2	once	TGTGCCAGCAGCTTAAACGGCAGGGCAAACTATGGCTACACCTTC	CASSLNGRANYGYTF
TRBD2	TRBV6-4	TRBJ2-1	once	TGTGCCAGCAGTGACTCTAGCGGGGGGGCCCATGAGCAGTTCTTC	CASSDSSGGAHEQFF
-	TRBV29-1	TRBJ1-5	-	TGCAGCTGTTCCCGGGGAGAGGGACAGCCCCAGCATTTT	CSCSRGEGQPQHF
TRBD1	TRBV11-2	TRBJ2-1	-	TGTGCCAGCAGTCCGGGACAGGATTACAATGAGCAGTTCTTC	CASSPGQDYNEQFF
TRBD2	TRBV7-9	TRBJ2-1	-	TGTGCCAGCAGCTTCGGGGGGGCCTACAATGAGCAGTTCTTC	CASSFGGAYNEQFF
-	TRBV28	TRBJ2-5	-	TGTGCCAGCAGCCCGACAGATCAAGAGACCCAGTACTTC	CASSPTDQETQYF
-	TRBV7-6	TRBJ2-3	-	TGTGCCAGCAGCCCCGGTTCAGTGACGCAGTATTTT	CASSPGSVTQYF
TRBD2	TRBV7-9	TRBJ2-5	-	TGTGCCAGCAGCCCCCCTGCGGGGGGACAAGAGACCCAGTACTTC	CASSPPAGGQETQYF
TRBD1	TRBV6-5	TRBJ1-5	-	TGTGCCAGCAGTTTGGCCAGCGACAGGGCTCAGCCCCAGCATTTT	CASSLASDRAQPQHF
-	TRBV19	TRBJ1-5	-	TGTGCCAGTACCAACACCGTCGGGCCCCAGCATTTT	CASTNTVGPQHF
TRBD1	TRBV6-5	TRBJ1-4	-	TGTGCCAGCTCCAGGGGGCGGGATGAAAAACTGTTTTTT	CASSRGRDEKLFF
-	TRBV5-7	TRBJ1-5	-	TGTGCCAGCAGCTTGGAAGGAGGTGGGGATAGCAATCAGCCCCAGCATTTT	CASSLEGGGDSNQPQHF
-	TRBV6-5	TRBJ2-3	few	TGTGCCAGCAGTTACCGGCGGAAAGATACGCAGTATTTT	CASSYRRKDTQYF
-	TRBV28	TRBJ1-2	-	TGTGCCAGCAGTGCGCAGGGAACCAACTATGGCTACACCTTC	CASSAQGTNYGYTF
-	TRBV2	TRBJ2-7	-	TGTGCCAGCAGTGAAGAGGGACCCCGAGCCTACGAGCAGTACTTC	CASSEEGPRAYEQYF
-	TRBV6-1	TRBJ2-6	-	TGTGCCAGCATCGAGTCTGGGGCCAACGTCCTGACTTTC	CASIESGANVLTF
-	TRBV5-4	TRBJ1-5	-	TGTGCCAGCAGCTTGCAAGGGGGAGGCAATCAGCCCCAGCATTTT	CASSLQGGGNQPQHF
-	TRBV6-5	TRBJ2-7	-	TGTGCCAGCAGTTACGCGGGACAGAGCTCCTACGAGCAGTACTTC	CASSYAGQSSYEQYF
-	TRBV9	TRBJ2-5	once	TGTGCCAGCAGCGTAGCCCGTGGGGGGACGGATAACCAAGAGACCCAGTACTTC	CASSVARGGTDNQETQYF
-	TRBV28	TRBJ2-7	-	TGTGCCAGCGCCGGCCCCTACGAGCAGTACTTC	CASAGPYEQYF
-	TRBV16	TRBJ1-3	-	TGTGCCAGCAGCCAGCGGGGATCTGGAAACACCATATATTTT	CASSQRGSGNTIYF
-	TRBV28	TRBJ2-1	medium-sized	TGTGCCAGCAGTTCCTACAATGAGCAGTTCTTC	CASSSYNEQFF
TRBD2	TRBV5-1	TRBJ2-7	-	TGCGCCAGCAGCTTGGGCGGGGGAACCTACGAGCAGTACTTC	CASSLGGGTYEQYF
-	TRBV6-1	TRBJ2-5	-	TGTGCCAGCACTATCAGGGTGAGGGAGACCCAGTACTTC	CASTIRVRETQYF
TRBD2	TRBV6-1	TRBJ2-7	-	TGTGCCAGCACCGCCGACCTAGCGGGGGGCCGCGAGCAGTACTTC	CASTADLAGGREQYF
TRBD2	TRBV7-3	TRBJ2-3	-	TGTGCCAGCAGTCCGACTAGCGGGACGTACACAGATACGCAGTATTTT	CASSPTSGTYTDTQYF
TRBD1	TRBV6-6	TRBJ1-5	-	TGTGCCACTCAGACAGGGACGACTAATCAGCCCCAGCATTTT	CATQTGTTNQPQHF
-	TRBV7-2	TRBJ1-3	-	TGTGCCAGCAGCCGTAGTGGAAACACCATATATTTT	CASSRSGNTIYF
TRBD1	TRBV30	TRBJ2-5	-	TGTGCCTGGAGTGTACAGGGGTTAGGGACCCAGTACTTC	CAWSVQGLGTQYF
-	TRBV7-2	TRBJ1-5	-	TGTGCCAGCAGCCCAGGGTTTCAGCCCCAGCATTTT	CASSPGFQPQHF